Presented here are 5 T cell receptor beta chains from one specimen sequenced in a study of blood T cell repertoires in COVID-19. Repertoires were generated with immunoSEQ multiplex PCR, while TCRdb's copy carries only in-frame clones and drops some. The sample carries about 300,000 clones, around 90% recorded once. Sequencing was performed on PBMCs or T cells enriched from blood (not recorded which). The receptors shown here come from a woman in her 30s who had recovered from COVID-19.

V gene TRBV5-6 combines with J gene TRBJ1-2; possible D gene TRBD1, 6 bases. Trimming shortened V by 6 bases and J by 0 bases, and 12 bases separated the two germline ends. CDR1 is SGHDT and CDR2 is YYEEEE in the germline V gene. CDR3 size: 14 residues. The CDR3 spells CASTWGQSNYGYTF. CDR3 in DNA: TGTGCCAGCACCTGGGGGCAGTCTAACTATGGCTACACCTTC.

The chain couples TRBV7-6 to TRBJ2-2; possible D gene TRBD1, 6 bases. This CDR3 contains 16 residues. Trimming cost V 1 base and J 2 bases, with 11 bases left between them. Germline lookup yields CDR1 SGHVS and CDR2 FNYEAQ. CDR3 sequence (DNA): TGTGCCAGCAGCTTAGTCAGGACAGTTAACACCGGGGAGCTGTTTTTT. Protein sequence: CASSLVRTVNTGELFF.

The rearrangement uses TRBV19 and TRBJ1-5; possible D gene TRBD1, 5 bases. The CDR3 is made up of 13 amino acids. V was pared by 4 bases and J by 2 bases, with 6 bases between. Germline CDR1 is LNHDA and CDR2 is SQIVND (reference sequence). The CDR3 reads CASSTQGNQPQHF. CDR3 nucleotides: TGTGCCAGTAGTACACAGGGCAATCAGCCCCAGCATTTT.

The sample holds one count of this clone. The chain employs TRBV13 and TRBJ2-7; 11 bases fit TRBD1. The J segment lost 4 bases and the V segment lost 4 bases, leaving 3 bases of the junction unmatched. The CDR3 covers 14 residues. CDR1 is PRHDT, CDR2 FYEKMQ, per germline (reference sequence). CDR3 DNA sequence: TGTGCCAGCAGCTCCGGACAGGGGGCGTACGAGCAGTACTTC. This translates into CASSSGQGAYEQYF.

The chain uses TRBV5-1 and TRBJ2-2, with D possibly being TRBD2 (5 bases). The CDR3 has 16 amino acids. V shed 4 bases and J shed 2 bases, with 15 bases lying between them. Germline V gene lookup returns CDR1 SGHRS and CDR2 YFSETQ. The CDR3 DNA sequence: TGCGCCAGCAGCCCCGGGGTCTTAATAAACACCGGGGAGCTGTTTTTT. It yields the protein CASSPGVLINTGELFF. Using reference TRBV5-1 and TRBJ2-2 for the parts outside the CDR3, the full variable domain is KAGVTQTPRYLIKTRGQQVTLSCSPISGHRSVSWYQQTPGQGLQFLFEYFSETQRNKGNFPGRFSGRQFSNSRSEMNVSTLELGDSALYLCASSPGVLINTGELFFGEGSRLTVL.